These T cell receptor beta chains were read from a single sample in a study of T cell repertoires in cytomegalovirus infection. No antigen has been identified for these receptors. TCRdb passed the reads through MiXCR, listing each CDR3 protein once. The sample has about 150,000 distinct CDR3 sequences, roughly a third seen once; the top ten hold about 50%. The material was CD8+ T cells from cultured PBMCs, obtained from culture after CMV antigen stimulation. Receptor source: a human donor in good health (CMV status not recorded). Some clones in this sample may be carry-over from other donors' samples. The CDR3 runs from the conserved cysteine through the conserved F or W. Each record gives: D gene, V gene, J gene, clone size, CDR3 DNA, CDR3 protein. A D gene is named only where the DNA matches it firmly. The size field is filled for only some rows; it gives once, few, many or a size class.

>.|TRBV7-9|TRBJ1-2|.
TGTGCCAGCAGCTCAGGCCCGGGACAAGGGGATATCACCTTC
CASSSGPGQGDITF
>.|TRBV11-2|TRBJ2-7|.
TGTGCCAGCAGCTTAGAGTGGGGCGCAGGCTACGAGCAGTACTTC
CASSLEWGAGYEQYF
>TRBD2|TRBV20-1|TRBJ2-7|.
TGCAGTGCTCTACGGACTAGCGGGCCCGAGCAGTACTTC
CSALRTSGPEQYF
>.|TRBV28|TRBJ2-2|many
TGTGCCAGCAGTTTGAGGCTTCTCACCGGGGAGCTGTTTTTT
CASSLRLLTGELFF
>TRBD1|TRBV7-8|TRBJ2-1|.
TGTGCCAGCAGATCGACTTCTTCCGGGACAGGGGTTAACAATGAGCAGTTCTTC
CASRSTSSGTGVNNEQFF
>.|TRBV19|TRBJ2-7|.
TGTGCCAGTAGAGAGATTACCTCCTACGAGCAGTACTTC
CASREITSYEQYF
>.|TRBV7-8|TRBJ2-5|few
TGTGCCAGCAGCCTGGGATGGACTCTCCAAGAGACCCAGTACTTC
CASSLGWTLQETQYF
>TRBD2|TRBV11-2|TRBJ2-5|few
TGTGCCAGCAGCTTAGTCGGGGGGGGAGCGGAGACCCAGTACTTC
CASSLVGGGAETQYF
>.|TRBV12-3/TRBV12-4|TRBJ2-3|.
TGTGCCAGCAGTTTACCAGATACGCAGTATTTT
CASSLPDTQYF
>.|TRBV19|TRBJ1-2|few
TGTGCCAGTACCTGGGACGGGACTAACTATGGCTACACCTTC
CASTWDGTNYGYTF
>TRBD1|TRBV7-2|TRBJ1-2|.
TGTGCCAGCAGCTTATTCCCAGGGACAGATCCTATGGGCTACACCTTC
CASSLFPGTDPMGYTF
>.|TRBV6-5|TRBJ2-2|.
TGTGCCAGCAGTTTTGGGGACAAGGCGAACACCGGGGAGCTGTTTTTT
CASSFGDKANTGELFF
>.|TRBV5-1|TRBJ2-7|once
TGCGCCAGCAGCCAGAAATACCCCTACGAGCAGTACTTC
CASSQKYPYEQYF
>.|TRBV11-2|TRBJ2-1|.
TGTGCCAGCAGCCTCTCTATCAGACCCGTCAACCACAATAAGCAGTTCTTC
CASSLSIRPVNHNKQFF
>.|TRBV28|TRBJ1-2|few
TGTGCCAGCAGTTTAGTAGGGCGGGACTATGGCTACACCTTC
CASSLVGRDYGYTF
>TRBD2|TRBV20-1|TRBJ2-7|.
TGCAGTGCTAGGGGACTATTGGACACCTACGAGCAGTACTTC
CSARGLLDTYEQYF
>.|TRBV2|TRBJ2-7|.
TGTGCCAGCGCAGAGGACGAGCAGTACTTC
CASAEDEQYF
>.|TRBV7-2|TRBJ1-5|many
TGTGCCAGCAGCCCAAGGGGGGAAGGACCATATCAGCCCCAGCATTTT
CASSPRGEGPYQPQHF
>.|TRBV7-2|TRBJ2-7|many
TGTGCCAGCAGTCCTGGTTCCGAAATCGAGCAGTACTTC
CASSPGSEIEQYF
>.|TRBV2|TRBJ2-5|.
TGTGCCAGCAGCGGGCAGGGAGGCTACCAAGAGACCCAGTACTTC
CASSGQGGYQETQYF
>.|TRBV5-4|TRBJ1-5|few
TGTGCCAGCAGCTTGGAGGTAAATCAGCCCCAGCATTTT
CASSLEVNQPQHF
>TRBD2|TRBV6-6|TRBJ2-1|.
TGTGCCAGCAGTTACTCGCCAGCGGGGTTAGCCAGAACCTACAATGAGCAGTTCTTC
CASSYSPAGLARTYNEQFF
>TRBD1|TRBV27|TRBJ2-1|.
TGTGCCAGCAGTTTAGGGGGACAGGGCTGGAATGAGCAGTTCTTC
CASSLGGQGWNEQFF
>.|TRBV19|TRBJ1-1|once
TGTGCCAGTAGTACCTTAACAGCGAACACTGAAGCTTTCTTT
CASSTLTANTEAFF
>TRBD2|TRBV20-1|TRBJ2-3|.
TGCAGTGCTAGACTAGCGGGGGACCTTTTAAGGGATACGCAGTATTTT
CSARLAGDLLRDTQYF
>TRBD1|TRBV19|TRBJ2-5|.
TGTGCCAGTAGTCAGGGGGCGGGAGAGACCCAGTACTTC
CASSQGAGETQYF
>TRBD1|TRBV2|TRBJ2-3|few
TGTGCCAGCAGTGAAGCCTTTTTTGACAGGGGAAGCACAGATACGCAGTATTTT
CASSEAFFDRGSTDTQYF
>TRBD1|TRBV20-1|TRBJ1-5|.
TGCAGTGCTAGAGCTCCCGGGACAGGGCGAGGTCAGCCCCAGCATTTT
CSARAPGTGRGQPQHF
>TRBD2|TRBV6-5|TRBJ2-5|many
TGTGCCAGCAGTTACGGAATACGGACTAGCGATCAAGAGACCCAGTACTTC
CASSYGIRTSDQETQYF
>TRBD2|TRBV7-2|TRBJ2-1|few
TGTGCCAGCCGCGGGGGGCTGTTGGGCAATGAGCAGTTCTTC
CASRGGLLGNEQFF
>TRBD1|TRBV7-8|TRBJ1-1|few
TGTGCCAGCAGCTGGGGCAGGGGGGACACTGAAGCTTTCTTT
CASSWGRGDTEAFF
>TRBD2|TRBV4-1|TRBJ2-5|many
TGCGCCAGCAGCCAATCCACTAGCGGGGTGCAAGAGACCCAGTACTTC
CASSQSTSGVQETQYF
>.|TRBV7-2|TRBJ1-2|.
TGTGCCAGCAGCTTATCTCTGGATTACTATGGCTACACCTTC
CASSLSLDYYGYTF
>.|TRBV12-3/TRBV12-4|TRBJ2-7|many
TGTGCCAGCAGTGGCCAGAGTTGGTACGAGCAGTACTTC
CASSGQSWYEQYF
>TRBD1|TRBV6-5|TRBJ1-5|.
TGTGCCAGCAGTGGGACAGGGGGCAATCAGCCCCAGCATTTT
CASSGTGGNQPQHF